The 10 T cell receptor beta chains in this list originate from one sample, sequenced in a study of shared clonotypes between healthy human individuals. Profiled with immunoSEQ multiplex PCR; TCRdb holds only in-frame clones, not every one. The sample carries some 530,000 clones, around 73% recorded once. Sequenced material: PBMCs. Receptors were obtained from a middle-aged woman in good health. Some clones in this sample may be carry-over from other donors' samples.

Here the CDR3 DNA reads TGTGCCAGCAGTGAAGGGGGCGCTTTCGGCAATCAGCCCCAGCATTTT. It specifies CASSEGGAFGNQPQHF. The rearrangement joins TRBV25-1 to TRBJ1-5; D possibly corresponds to TRBD1 (6 bases). V shed 2 bases and J shed 2 bases, with 13 bases lying between them. Germline CDR1 and CDR2: MGHDK and SYGVNS. The CDR3 sequence is 16 residues long.

The chain has TRBV19 and TRBJ2-1; 9 nucleotides match TRBD2. This CDR3 spans 15 amino acids. Per the germline V gene, CDR1 is LNHDA and CDR2 is SQIVND (reference sequence). V was pared by 2 bases and J by 3 bases, with 2 bases of the junction left unmatched. The CDR3 spells CASSILTSGYNEQFF. CDR3 in DNA: TGTGCCAGTAGTATACTGACTAGCGGCTACAATGAGCAGTTCTTC.

The chain employs TRBV7-2 and TRBJ2-3; perhaps D is TRBD1 or TRBD2 (5 bases each). The V gene lost 5 bases and the J gene lost 1 base, with 22 bases spanning the gap. Germline V gives CDR1 SGHTA, CDR2 FQGNSA. The CDR3 runs to 18 residues. CDR3 protein: CASSPHPQGVVGTDTQYF. The DNA of the CDR3 is TGTGCCAGCAGCCCGCACCCCCAGGGAGTTGTGGGCACAGATACGCAGTATTTT. Based on the CDR3 plus reference TRBV7-2 and TRBJ2-3, the full variable domain is GAGVSQSPSNKVTEKGKDVELRCDPISGHTALYWYRQSLGQGLEFLIYFQGNSAPDKSGLPSDRFSAERTGGSVSTLTIQRTQQEDSAVYLCASSPHPQGVVGTDTQYFGPGTRLTVL.

The chain is built from TRBV6-5 and TRBJ2-4; 9 bases are a match to TRBD1. V dropped 5 bases and J dropped 6; count of bases not matched to a gene: 5. The CDR3 is made up of 14 amino acids. Germline CDR1 MNHEY, CDR2 SVGAGI. CDR3 sequence (DNA): TGTGCCAGCAGTCGCCTGGACAGGGGAAACATTCAGTACTTC. Its protein product is CASSRLDRGNIQYF.

This rearrangement joins TRBV6-4 to TRBJ2-3, with D perhaps being TRBD1 or TRBD2 (6 bases each). CDR1 is MRHNA and CDR2 is SNTAGT in the germline V gene. This CDR3 contains 14 residues. Trimming took 6 bases from V and 4 from J, leaving 14 bases between them. Here the CDR3 reads CASRQEGDADTQYF. CDR3 bases: TGTGCCAGCAGACAGGAGGGGGATGCAGATACGCAGTATTTT.

This clone appeared a few times. J is TRBJ1-5 and V is TRBV30, with D uncertain. The V gene's germline CDR1 is GTSNPN and CDR2 SVGIG (reference sequence). V was shortened by 5 bases and J by 0 bases, with 14 bases between the two germline ends. CDR3 size: 15 residues. The CDR3 region is CAWSSRLDSNQPQHF. DNA for the CDR3: TGTGCCTGGTCTTCTAGGCTGGATAGCAATCAGCCCCAGCATTTT.

CDR3 protein: CASSFSPGATQETQYF. The CDR3 DNA follows: TGTGCCAGCAGCTTCTCACCGGGGGCTACCCAAGAGACCCAGTACTTC. The V gene is TRBV11-2, the J gene TRBJ2-5; D assignment may be TRBD1 or TRBD2 (6 bases each). The CDR3 has 16 amino acids. Trimming pared 3 bases from V and 1 base from J, leaving 15 bases between. Germline CDR1 and CDR2: SGHAT and FQNNGV.

This clone was counted a few times. The chain carries TRBV5-1 and TRBJ2-5; D is undetermined. V gave up 2 bases and J gave up 1 base, with 12 bases separating them. From germline, CDR1 is SGHRS and CDR2 YFSETQ. The CDR3 is 15 amino acids. CDR3 sequence (DNA): TGCGCCAGCAGCTTCCTCCCCAATACCCAAGAGACCCAGTACTTC. Residues: CASSFLPNTQETQYF.

This chain links TRBV28 with TRBJ2-7, with D unresolved. This CDR3 has 14 amino acids. V gave up 3 bases and J gave up 2 bases, with 11 bases separating them. CDR1 is MDHEN and CDR2 is SYDVKM in the germline V gene. CDR3 DNA sequence: TGTGCCAGCAGTTTTGAAGGGCTCACCTACGAGCAGTACTTC. It codes for CASSFEGLTYEQYF.

The DNA of the CDR3 is TGCGCCAGCAGCTTGGATCGCCCGCCCACTGAAGCTTTCTTT. Translated: CASSLDRPPTEAFF. This chain links TRBV5-1 with TRBJ1-1; D unresolved. The CDR3 covers 14 residues. V lost 0 bases and J 4 bases, leaving 10 bases between the germline ends. Germline V lookup: CDR1 SGHRS, CDR2 YFSETQ.